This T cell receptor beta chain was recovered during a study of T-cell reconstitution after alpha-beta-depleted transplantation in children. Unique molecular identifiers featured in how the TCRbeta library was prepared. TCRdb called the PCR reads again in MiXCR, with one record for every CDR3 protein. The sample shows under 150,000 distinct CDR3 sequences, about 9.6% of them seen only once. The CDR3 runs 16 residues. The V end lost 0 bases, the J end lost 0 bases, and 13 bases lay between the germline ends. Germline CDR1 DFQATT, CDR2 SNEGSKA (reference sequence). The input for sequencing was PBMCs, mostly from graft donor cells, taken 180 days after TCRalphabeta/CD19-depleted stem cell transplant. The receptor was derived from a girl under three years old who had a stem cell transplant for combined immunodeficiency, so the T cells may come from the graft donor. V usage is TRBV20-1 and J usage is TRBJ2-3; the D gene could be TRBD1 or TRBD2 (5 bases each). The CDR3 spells CSARDFGTASTDTQYF. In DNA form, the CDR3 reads TGCAGTGCTAGAGATTTCGGGACCGCTAGCACAGATACGCAGTATTTT.